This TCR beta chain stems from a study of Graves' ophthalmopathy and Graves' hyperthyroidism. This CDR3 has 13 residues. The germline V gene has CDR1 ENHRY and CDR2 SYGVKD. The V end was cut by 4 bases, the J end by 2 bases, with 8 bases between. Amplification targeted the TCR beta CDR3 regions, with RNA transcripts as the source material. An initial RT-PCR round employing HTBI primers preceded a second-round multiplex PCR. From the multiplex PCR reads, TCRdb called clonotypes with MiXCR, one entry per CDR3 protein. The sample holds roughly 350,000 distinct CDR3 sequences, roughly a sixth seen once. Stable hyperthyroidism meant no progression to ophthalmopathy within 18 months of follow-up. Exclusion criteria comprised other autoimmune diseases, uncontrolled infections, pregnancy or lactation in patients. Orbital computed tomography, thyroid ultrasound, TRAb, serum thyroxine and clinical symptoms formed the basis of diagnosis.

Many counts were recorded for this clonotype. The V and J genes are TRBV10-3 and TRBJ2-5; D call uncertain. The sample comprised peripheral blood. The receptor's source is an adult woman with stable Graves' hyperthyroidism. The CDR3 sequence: CAISVRLQETQYF. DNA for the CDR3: TGTGCCATCAGTGTTCGGCTACAAGAGACCCAGTACTTC.